The 5 T cell receptor beta chains listed next were all sequenced from one sample in a study of regulatory T cells in long-lasting Graves disease. CDR3-region Arm-PCR and iRepertoire HTBI primers produced the TCR beta libraries. TCRdb used MiXCR to reprocess the multiplex PCR reads, holding one entry per CDR3 protein. This sample has 500,000 to 800,000 distinct CDR3 sequences, with about 30% found just once. Indicated time point: persistent/refractory GD, antithyroid drugs over 5 years with positive TRAb. With RNA extracted from PBMCs as input, the TCR library was made. The sequences come from peripheral blood mononuclear cells (PBMCs), collected when the disease was refractory, from a patient treated with antithyroid drugs. These receptors were obtained from a female donor with Graves disease.

This chain uses TRBV6-2 or TRBV6-3 with TRBJ2-2; D is uncertain. The germline gives CDR1 MNHEY, CDR2 SVGEGT. V was cut by 0 bases and J by 6 bases, with 8 bases left in between. The CDR3 has 14 residues. This CDR3 reads CASSYSNAAGELFF. CDR3 nucleotide sequence: TGTGCCAGCAGTTACTCGAACGCAGCCGGGGAGCTGTTTTTT.

This clonotype was observed many times. The rearrangement joins TRBV2 to TRBJ2-5; maybe TRBD2 (5 bases). V gave up 8 bases and J gave up 2 bases, with 21 bases separating them. The CDR3 covers 16 residues. Germline CDR1 is SNHLY and CDR2 is FYNNEI. CDR3 sequence (DNA): TGTGCCAGCTTTACTATCGGGGTAGCCATTCAAGAGACCCAGTACTTC. Translated, it gives CASFTIGVAIQETQYF.

This clonotype has more than one count but fewer than ten. This chain links TRBV6-2 or TRBV6-3 with TRBJ1-1, with TRBD1 matching over 7 bases. V was clipped by 6 bases and J by 3 bases; unmatched bases: 10. Looked up from germline, CDR1 is MNHEY and CDR2 is SVGEGT. The length of the CDR3 is 15 residues. The DNA for the CDR3 is TGTGCCAGCAGCTATCATGGGACAGAGGACACTGAAGCTTTCTTT. Translated, it gives CASSYHGTEDTEAFF.

With respect to this clonotype: A much bigger clone sits one base away, suggesting this may be a read error. Because it lacks the conserved phenylalanine or tryptophan at the end, this CDR3 is likely a read error. This chain joins TRBV15 and TRBJ1-2; tentatively, D is TRBD1 (5 bases). The ends were cut back, 0 bases at V and 6 bases at J, with 14 bases in the middle. This CDR3 is 15 amino acids long. Germline values: CDR1 LNHNV, CDR2 YYDKDF (reference sequence). The CDR3 DNA is TGTGCCACCAGCAGAGATCGGGGAGGGGTGAATGGCTACACCTCC. Protein: CATSRDRGGVNGYTS.

In its sample, this clonotype was seen many times. This rearrangement joins TRBV7-2 to TRBJ1-5; D is uncertain. From germline, CDR1 is SGHTA and CDR2 FQGNSA. The V and J ends lost 3 bases and 4 bases respectively, with 7 bases between them. The CDR3 sequence is 13 residues long. DNA of the CDR3: TGTGCCAGCAGCTTGGTACAAAATCAGCCCCAGCATTTT. This sequence encodes CASSLVQNQPQHF.